Below, 6 T cell receptor beta chains from the same sample are listed, as sequenced in a study of molecular identifiers for immune sequencing clone quantification. One entry per CDR3 protein results from TCRdb running MiXCR on the PCR reads. The top ten hold around 0.98% of the sample, which has about 40,000 distinct CDR3 sequences, about 24% seen once. Sequences were obtained from naive CD8+ T cells from blood, with Jurkat cell RNA spiked in. Subset denoted: FACS-sorted CD8+CD4-CCR7+CD45RA+ naive T cells. Source of these receptors: a human donor in good health. Some libraries in this study had Jurkat cell RNA spiked in.

Worth noting for this clonotype: It may be a read error: a sequence one base away is much more abundant. The chain recombines TRBV27 with TRBJ2-7; D unclear. CDR3 size: 14 residues. Germline lookup yields CDR1 MNHEY and CDR2 SMNVEV (reference sequence). CDR3 DNA: TGTGCCAGCAGCCTCTCTCCCCGAGGTCACGAGCAGTGCTTC. Translating gives CASSLSPRGHEQCF.

This clonotype appeared a few times. Being one base from a much bigger clone, this may be a read error. The V gene is TRBV6-4, the J gene TRBJ2-3; TRBD1 or TRBD2 may be the D gene (5 bases each). CDR3 length: 16 residues. The germline V and J ends were trimmed by 0 bases and 3 bases, with 13 bases remaining between them. Germline-derived CDR1 and CDR2 are MRHNA and SNTAGT. CDR3 sequence: CASSDSWGCQTDTQYF. The CDR3 DNA reads TGTGCCAGCAGTGACTCTTGGGGGTGTCAAACAGATACGCAGTATTTT.

This clonotype was seen ten or more times. The V call is TRBV29-1, the J call TRBJ2-1, with 14 nucleotides matching TRBD2. The CDR3 spans 15 residues. V was pared by 1 base and J by 4 bases, with 0 bases of the junction left unmatched. Per germline, CDR1 SQVTM and CDR2 ANQGSEA. In nucleotides, the CDR3 is TGCAGCGTTGAAGGGACTAGCGGGAGGTACAATGAGCAGTTCTTC. Protein product: CSVEGTSGRYNEQFF.

This clonotype was seen ten or more times. The chain recombines TRBV29-1 with TRBJ2-4; TRBD1 aligns across 9 bases. After removal of 3 bases from V and 8 bases from J, the junction contained 5 bases not matched to a gene. CDR1 is SQVTM, CDR2 ANQGSEA, per germline. The CDR3 length is 13 residues. CDR3: CSVEGTGTDIQYF. The CDR3 DNA reads as TGCAGCGTTGAGGGGACAGGGACGGACATTCAGTACTTC.

This clonotype was detected ten times or more. The chain employs TRBV7-9 and TRBJ2-7; D possibly uses TRBD1 or TRBD2 (5 bases each). Germline V lookup: CDR1 SEHNR, CDR2 FQNEAQ (reference sequence). The V end was cut by 5 bases, the J end by 2 bases, with 16 bases between. This CDR3 contains 15 residues. This CDR3 reads CASSPVGPRPYEQYF. The CDR3 region has the DNA TGTGCCAGCAGCCCGGTGGGACCTCGCCCCTACGAGCAGTACTTC.

This clonotype was counted between two and nine times. The chain recombines TRBV6-1 with TRBJ2-1; D tentatively reads TRBD1 or TRBD2 (7 bases each). The germline V and J ends were trimmed by 1 base and 3 bases, with 19 bases remaining between them. The CDR3 totals 18 residues. In germline, CDR1 is MNHNS, CDR2 SASEGT. The CDR3 loop is CASSEEVSGTVGYNEQFF. CDR3 nucleotide sequence: TGTGCCAGCAGTGAAGAAGTGAGCGGGACAGTAGGCTACAATGAGCAGTTCTTC.